The rows below give T cell receptor beta chains drawn from one sample of a study of cytomegalovirus exposure and HLA in healthy donors. The protocol was immunoSEQ multiplex PCR, while the TCRdb copy is restricted to in-frame clones and leaves out a portion. Of approximately 140,000 clones in the sample, 70% to 85% were seen once. The sample was PBMCs. These receptors came from a woman aged 40 to 50 in good health and CMV-seronegative. Each CDR3 is given with its conserved first and last residue.

>TRBV4-2
CASSQDGTSSVEQYF
>TRBV10-3
CAISESAQPQHF
>TRBV7-6
CASSQTGATEAFF
>TRBV2
CASIDRRNSYNEQFF
>TRBV4-3
CASSQGVEVSLLGTYEQYF
>TRBV28
CASSRTGLNTEAFF
>TRBV9
CASSVAQNTEAFF
>TRBV5-1
CASSLTRENPARNEQFF
>TRBV11-3
CASSLNLAADTQYF
>TRBV7-8
CASSLDVLIYEQYF
>TRBV4-3
CASSQRGSGRAQSRLQETQYF
>TRBV18
CASSPPEALAKNIQYF
>TRBV5-4
CASSLFSSAEQYF